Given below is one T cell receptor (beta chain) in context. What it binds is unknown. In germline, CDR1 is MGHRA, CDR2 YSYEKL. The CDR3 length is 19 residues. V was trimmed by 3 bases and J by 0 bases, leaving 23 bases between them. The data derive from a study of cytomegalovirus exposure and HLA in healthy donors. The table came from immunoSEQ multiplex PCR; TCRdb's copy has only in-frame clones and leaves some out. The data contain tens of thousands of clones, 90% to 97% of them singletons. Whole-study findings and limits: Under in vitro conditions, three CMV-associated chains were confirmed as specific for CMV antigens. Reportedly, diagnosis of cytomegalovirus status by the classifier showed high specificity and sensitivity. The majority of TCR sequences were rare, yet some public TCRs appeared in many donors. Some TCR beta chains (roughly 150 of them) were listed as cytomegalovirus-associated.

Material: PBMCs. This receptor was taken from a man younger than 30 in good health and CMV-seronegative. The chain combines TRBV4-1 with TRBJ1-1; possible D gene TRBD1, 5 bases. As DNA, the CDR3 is TGCGCCAGCAGCCATACAACCCTCACAGGAAGACATATGAACACTGAAGCTTTCTTT. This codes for CASSHTTLTGRHMNTEAFF.